Following are 9 T cell receptor beta chains from one sample sequenced in a study of T-cell memory formation after mild COVID-19 listed by TCRdb under 2021. Libraries were prepared through 5' RACE. Reads for this sample came from an Illumina NovaSeq 6000. The raw public data were reprocessed by TCRdb itself: fastp quality trimming at Q25, MiXCR clonotype calling, in-frame beta chains only. Every CDR3 protein is listed once, alongside the most common genes and DNA of its rows. The sample table lists 220,000 or so distinct CDR3 sequences, more than 8% of them with a count of one. The ten most abundant clones make up 3% to 4.5% of the sample. The sequencing input was PBMCs or a T cell subset sorted from them (not recorded which). The receptors originated from a man between 18 and 29 years old who had mild COVID-19 (a few samples of this study predate the infection). The sample titles of this study are shuffled in the database, so cell type and time point are left out; the donor was told from shared clones.

The chain couples TRBV6-2 or TRBV6-3 to TRBJ1-2, with a weak D call TRBD1 (5 bases). The CDR3 extends over 13 amino acids. Trimming left V 6 bases short and J 2 bases short, with 10 bases between. From germline, CDR1 is MNHEY and CDR2 SVGEGT. CDR3 sequence (DNA): TGTGCCAGCAGGGGGCACGTCAACTATGGCTACACCTTC. This encodes CASRGHVNYGYTF.

Many counts were recorded for this clonotype. V and J are TRBV6-6 and TRBJ2-7; possible D gene TRBD2, 6 bases. This CDR3 region has 15 residues. Looked up from germline, CDR1 is MNHNY and CDR2 is SVGAGI (reference sequence). V was pared by 7 bases and J by 1 base, with 17 bases between. CDR3 protein: CASKALRDLSYEQYF. CDR3 DNA: TGTGCCAGCAAGGCCCTCCGGGACTTATCCTACGAGCAGTACTTC.

This clonotype was recorded at least ten times. The V call is TRBV19, the J call TRBJ2-2, with 8 bases fitting TRBD1. The ends lost 3 bases at V and 6 bases at J; junction bases unmatched: 6. The CDR3 sequence is 15 residues long. Per the germline V gene, CDR1 is LNHDA and CDR2 is SQIVND (reference sequence). This chain's CDR3 is CASSIGTGGSGELFF. CDR3 coding DNA: TGTGCCAGTAGTATTGGGACAGGAGGGTCCGGGGAGCTGTTTTTT.

This clonotype was seen a few times. The chain has TRBV5-6 and TRBJ2-5, with D perhaps matching TRBD2 (5 bases). Germline loops: CDR1 SGHDT, CDR2 YYEEEE. The CDR3 contains 14 residues. V lost 0 bases to trimming and J lost 7 bases, with 13 bases between them. In DNA, the CDR3 is TGTGCCAGCAGCTTGGTTGAGGGCAGCCGGACCCAGTACTTC. As protein: CASSLVEGSRTQYF.

This clonotype was seen only a few times. J is TRBJ2-1 and V is TRBV7-2; 9 bases fit TRBD2. The junction had 9 bases not matched to a gene; V was cut back by 4 bases and J by 8 bases. Germline V gene data show CDR1 as SGHTA and CDR2 as FQGNSA. The CDR3 is 15 amino acids. The CDR3 loop reads CASSYLAGLIYEQFF. Written as DNA, the CDR3 is TGTGCCAGCAGCTACCTAGCGGGGTTAATCTATGAGCAGTTCTTC.

This clonotype was counted only a few times. This rearrangement joins TRBV5-1 to TRBJ2-1; 9 positions match TRBD2. The germline gives CDR1 SGHRS, CDR2 YFSETQ. V lost 3 bases, J lost 3 bases, and 4 bases stayed unmatched. The CDR3 is 15 residues long. CDR3 nucleotides: TGCGCCAGCAGCTCATCTAGCGGGGACTACAATGAGCAGTTCTTC. Its translation is CASSSSSGDYNEQFF.

The sample holds many counts of this clonotype. The rearrangement uses TRBV2 and TRBJ2-3; 9 positions match TRBD2. In germline, CDR1 is SNHLY, CDR2 FYNNEI. V gave up 6 bases and J gave up 5 bases; unmatched junction bases: 3. CDR3 length equals 13 residues. CDR3 nucleotides: TGTGCCAGCAGAGAGACTAGCGGAGATACGCAGTATTTT. This translates into CASRETSGDTQYF.

The chain has TRBV6-1 and TRBJ2-7; 9 bases agree with TRBD1. Germline V gives CDR1 MNHNS, CDR2 SASEGT. V lost 10 bases, J lost 5 bases, and 12 bases stayed unmatched. The CDR3 spans 14 residues. The DNA for the CDR3 is TGTGCCACTCCTGGGACAGGGAAGCTCCACGAGCAGTACGTC. Protein: CATPGTGKLHEQYV.

This clonotype turned up a few times. This chain joins TRBV7-3 and TRBJ2-5; TRBD1 aligns across 8 bases. The CDR3 spans 17 residues. The junction had 13 bases not matched to a gene; V was cut back by 2 bases and J by 5 bases. The germline gives CDR1 SGHTA, CDR2 FQGTGA. The CDR3, as DNA: TGTGCCAGCAGCTTAGGCGGGCGAGGGCAGGGGGCGGAGACCCAGTACTTC. Encoded protein: CASSLGGRGQGAETQYF.